This T cell receptor (beta chain) was sequenced during a study of long-term antiretroviral therapy in people with HIV. The study's findings and limits: Records did not include ART adherence, viral resistance or therapy changes. Diversity measured after ART increased yet remained under transplant donor controls.

About this clone itself: Its target is not known.

The V end was cut by 8 bases, the J end by 3 bases, with 23 bases between. CDR3 length: 16 residues. Germline values: CDR1 MDHEN, CDR2 SYDVKM. Sequencing used immunoSEQ v3.0 at survey level. Measured with immunoSEQ multiplex PCR; TCRdb has only the in-frame clones, and not every one. The data show some 25,000 clones, roughly 88% seen once. Here the sequenced sample was unsorted PBMCs, taken approximately 4.5 years after starting antiretroviral therapy. This TCR was sampled from a man younger than 40 with HIV. V usage is TRBV28 and J usage is TRBJ2-7; a weak D match, TRBD2 (7 bases). The CDR3 is CASGQGFASGSYEQYF. The CDR3 nucleotides read TGTGCCAGCGGTCAGGGGTTCGCTAGCGGAAGCTACGAGCAGTACTTC.